The sequence of this T cell receptor (beta chain) was determined in a study of cytomegalovirus exposure and HLA in healthy donors. Trimming shortened V by 1 base and J by 6 bases, and 16 bases separated the two germline ends. The CDR3 spans 16 residues. Germline-derived CDR1 and CDR2 are SGHVS and FNYEAQ. Amplification used 60 Vbeta primers and 13 Jbeta primers. The protocol was immunoSEQ multiplex PCR, while the TCRdb copy is restricted to in-frame clones and leaves out a portion. The sample yields roughly 160,000 clones, around four fifths seen once. Concerning this clone itself: What it binds is not known.

Study outcomes and limitations: Roughly even sequencing depth across donors was the assumption behind the presence/absence analyses. Within an earlier analysis, most TCR beta V segments proved productive either about 87% or about 30% of the time. Cytomegalovirus-associated status was assigned to roughly 160 TCR beta chains.

The sequence was collected from a man aged 25-45 years in good health and CMV-seronegative. Sequencing used PBMCs. The genes are TRBV7-6 and TRBJ1-5; no definite D call. The CDR3 sequence: CASSLGSGFRFQPQHF. CDR3 bases: TGTGCCAGCAGCTTAGGGTCGGGGTTTCGTTTTCAGCCCCAGCATTTT.